This T cell receptor beta chain comes out of a study of blood T cell repertoires in COVID-19. For the study at large: Both acute and convalescent COVID-19 samples were obtained from the United States, Italy and Spain. PBMCs, B-cell-depleted T cells, or T cells were the source of the cDNA or gDNA that made up the material.

The germline V and J ends were trimmed by 1 base and 1 base, with 10 bases remaining between them. Germline CDR1 and CDR2: LGHDT and YNNKEL (reference sequence). The length of the CDR3 is 15 residues. In the authors' workflow: Amplification from reference gene primers served as the basis for estimated nucleated cell counts. TCRdb keeps only in-frame clones here, not all; method: immunoSEQ multiplex PCR. From that table come the V and J calls and clone size; the DNA was used to work out D and trimming. Of roughly 140,000 clones listed, 75% to 90% are singletons. Regarding this clone: The sample contains more than one DNA sequence encoding this CDR3.

This TCR derives from a man in his 60s with acute or convalescent COVID-19. Sequencing used peripheral blood. The rearrangement joins TRBV3-1 (or the pseudogene TRBV3-2) to TRBJ2-5; D uncertain. For the CDR3, the DNA is TGTGCCAGCAGCCAAGCGCGGTCAGCCCAAGAGACCCAGTACTTC. Amino acids: CASSQARSAQETQYF.